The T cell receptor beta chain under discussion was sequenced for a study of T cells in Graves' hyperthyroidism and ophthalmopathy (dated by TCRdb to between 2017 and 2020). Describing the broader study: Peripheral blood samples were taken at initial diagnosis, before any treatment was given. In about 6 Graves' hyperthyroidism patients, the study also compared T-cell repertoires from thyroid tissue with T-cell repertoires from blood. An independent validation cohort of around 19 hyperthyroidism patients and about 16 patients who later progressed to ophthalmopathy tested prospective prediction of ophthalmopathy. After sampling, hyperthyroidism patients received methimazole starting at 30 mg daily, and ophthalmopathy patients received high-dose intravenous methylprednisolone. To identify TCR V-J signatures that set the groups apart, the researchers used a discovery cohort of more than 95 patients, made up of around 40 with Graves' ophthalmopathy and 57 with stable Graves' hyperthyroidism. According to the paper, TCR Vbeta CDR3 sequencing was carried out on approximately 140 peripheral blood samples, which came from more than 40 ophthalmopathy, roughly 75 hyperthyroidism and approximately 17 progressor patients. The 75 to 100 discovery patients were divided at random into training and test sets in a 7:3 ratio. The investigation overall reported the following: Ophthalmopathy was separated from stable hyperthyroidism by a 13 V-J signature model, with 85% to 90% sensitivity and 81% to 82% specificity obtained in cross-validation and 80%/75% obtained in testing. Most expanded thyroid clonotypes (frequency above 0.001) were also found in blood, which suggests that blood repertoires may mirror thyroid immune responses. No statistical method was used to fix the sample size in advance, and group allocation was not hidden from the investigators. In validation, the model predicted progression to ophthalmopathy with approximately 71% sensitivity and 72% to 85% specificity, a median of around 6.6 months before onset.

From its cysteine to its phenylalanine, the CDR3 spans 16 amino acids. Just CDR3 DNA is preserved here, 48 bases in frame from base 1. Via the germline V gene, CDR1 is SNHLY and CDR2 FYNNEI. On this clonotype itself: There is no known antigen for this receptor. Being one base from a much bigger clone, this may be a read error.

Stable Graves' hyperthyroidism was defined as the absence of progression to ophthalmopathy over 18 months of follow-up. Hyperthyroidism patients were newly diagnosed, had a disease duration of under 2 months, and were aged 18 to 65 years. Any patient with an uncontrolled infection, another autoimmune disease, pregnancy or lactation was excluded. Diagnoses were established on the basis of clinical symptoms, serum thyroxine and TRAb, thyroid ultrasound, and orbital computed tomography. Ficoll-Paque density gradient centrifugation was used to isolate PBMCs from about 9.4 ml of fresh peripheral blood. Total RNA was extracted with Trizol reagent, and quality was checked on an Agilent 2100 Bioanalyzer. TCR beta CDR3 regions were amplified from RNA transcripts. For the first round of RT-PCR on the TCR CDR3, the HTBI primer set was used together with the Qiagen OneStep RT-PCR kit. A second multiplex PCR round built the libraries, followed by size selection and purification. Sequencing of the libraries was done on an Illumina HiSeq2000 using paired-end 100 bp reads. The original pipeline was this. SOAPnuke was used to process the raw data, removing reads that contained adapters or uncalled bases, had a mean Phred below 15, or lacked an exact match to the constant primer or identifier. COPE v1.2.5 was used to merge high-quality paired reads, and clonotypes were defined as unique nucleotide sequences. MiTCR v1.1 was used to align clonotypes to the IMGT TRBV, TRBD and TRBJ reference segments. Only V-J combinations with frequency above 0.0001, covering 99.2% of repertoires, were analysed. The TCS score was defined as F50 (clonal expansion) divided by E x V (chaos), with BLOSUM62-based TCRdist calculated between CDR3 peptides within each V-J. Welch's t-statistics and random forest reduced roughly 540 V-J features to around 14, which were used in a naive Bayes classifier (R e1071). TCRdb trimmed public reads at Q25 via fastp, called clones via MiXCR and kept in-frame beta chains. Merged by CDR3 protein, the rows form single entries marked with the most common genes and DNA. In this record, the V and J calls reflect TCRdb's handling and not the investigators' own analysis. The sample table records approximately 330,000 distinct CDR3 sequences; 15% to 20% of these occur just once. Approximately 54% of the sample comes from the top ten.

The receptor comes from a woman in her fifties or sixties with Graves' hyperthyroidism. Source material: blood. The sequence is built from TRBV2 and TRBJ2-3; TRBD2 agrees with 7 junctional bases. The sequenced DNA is TGTGTCAGCACCCCTGTTCGACTAGCCGCGGCAGATACGCAGTATTTT. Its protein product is CVSTPVRLAAADTQYF.